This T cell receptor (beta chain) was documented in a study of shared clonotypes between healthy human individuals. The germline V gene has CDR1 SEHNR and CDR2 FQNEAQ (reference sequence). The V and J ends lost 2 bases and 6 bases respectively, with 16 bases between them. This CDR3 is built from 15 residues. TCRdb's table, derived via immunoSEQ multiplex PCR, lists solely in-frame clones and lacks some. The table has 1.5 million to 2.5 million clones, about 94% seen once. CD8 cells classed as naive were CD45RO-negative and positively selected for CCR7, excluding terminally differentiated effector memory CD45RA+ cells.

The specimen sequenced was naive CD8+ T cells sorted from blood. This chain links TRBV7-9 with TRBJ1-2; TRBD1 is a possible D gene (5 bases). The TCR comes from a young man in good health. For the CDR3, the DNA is TGTGCCAGCAGCTTACTCCTCAGGGAGTCGGATGGCTACACCTTC. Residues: CASSLLLRESDGYTF.